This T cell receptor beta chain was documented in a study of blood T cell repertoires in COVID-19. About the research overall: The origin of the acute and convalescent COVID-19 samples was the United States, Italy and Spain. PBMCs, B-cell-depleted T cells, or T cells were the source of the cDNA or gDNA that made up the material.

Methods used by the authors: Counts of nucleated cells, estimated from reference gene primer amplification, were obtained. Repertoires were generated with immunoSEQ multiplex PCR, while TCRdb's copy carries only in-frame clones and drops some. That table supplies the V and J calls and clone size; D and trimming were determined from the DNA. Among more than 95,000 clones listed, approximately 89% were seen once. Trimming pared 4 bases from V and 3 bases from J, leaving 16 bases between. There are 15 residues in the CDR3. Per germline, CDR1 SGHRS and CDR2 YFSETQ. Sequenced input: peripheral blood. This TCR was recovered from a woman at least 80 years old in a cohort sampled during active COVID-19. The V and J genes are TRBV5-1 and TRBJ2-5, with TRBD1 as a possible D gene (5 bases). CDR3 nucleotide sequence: TGCGCCAGCAGCCCAGGGTTTTCCGAAAAAGAGACCCAGTACTTC. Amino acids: CASSPGFSEKETQYF.